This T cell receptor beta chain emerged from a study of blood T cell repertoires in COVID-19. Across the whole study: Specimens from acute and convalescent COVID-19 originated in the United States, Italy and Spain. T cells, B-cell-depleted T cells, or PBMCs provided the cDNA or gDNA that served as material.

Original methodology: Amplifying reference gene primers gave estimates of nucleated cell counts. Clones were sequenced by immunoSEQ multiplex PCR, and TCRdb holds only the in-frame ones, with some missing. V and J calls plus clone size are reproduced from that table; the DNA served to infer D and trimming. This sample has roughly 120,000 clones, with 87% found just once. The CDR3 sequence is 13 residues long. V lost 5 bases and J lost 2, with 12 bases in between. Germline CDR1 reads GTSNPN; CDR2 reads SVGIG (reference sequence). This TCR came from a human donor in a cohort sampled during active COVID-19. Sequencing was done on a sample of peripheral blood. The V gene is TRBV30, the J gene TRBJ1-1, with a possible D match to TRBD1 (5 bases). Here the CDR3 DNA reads TGTGCCTGGCAGGGAAACCTAAACACTGAAGCTTTCTTT. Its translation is CAWQGNLNTEAFF.